This T cell receptor beta chain was sequenced for a study of CD8 T cells in ankylosing spondylitis. Study outcomes and limitations: Peripheral blood held disease-linked clones only at relatively low frequency, and these were CD8+. Ankylosing spondylitis blood seemed to carry a telltale TCR beta motif made of several highly homologous variants. Matched ankylosing spondylitis synovial fluid reportedly contained a significantly enriched population of disease-linked clones.

Concerning this clonotype itself: Its specificity is not known.

The CDR3 contains 20 residues. From germline, CDR1 is SGHAT and CDR2 FQDESV (reference sequence). Trimming cost V 0 bases and J 0 bases, with 18 bases left between them. A quantitative 5'-RACE method, one with molecular barcodes, was used to make TCR beta libraries. TCRdb processed the 5' RACE reads anew with MiXCR; each CDR3 protein has one entry. The sample carries about 220,000 distinct CDR3 sequences, about a sixth recorded once. The V call is TRBV11-1, the J call TRBJ2-6; D possibly corresponds to TRBD1 (7 bases). Sequenced: blood, either unsorted or a sorted T cell fraction (not recorded which). The clonotype was recovered from a male donor with ankylosing spondylitis. DNA of the CDR3: TGTGCCAGCAGCTTAGCGCGTGGCGGGACAGTCGTCTCTGGGGCCAACGTCCTGACTTTC. Protein product: CASSLARGGTVVSGANVLTF.